Included here is one T cell receptor (beta chain) sequence, with context. Looked up from germline, CDR1 is SGHRS and CDR2 is YFSETQ. V was clipped by 4 bases and J by 7 bases, with 20 bases between them. The length of the CDR3 is 15 residues. This sample was included in a study of T cell changes during pregnancy in multiple sclerosis. Produced via immunoSEQ multiplex PCR; TCRdb's table is partial and in-frame only. The repertoire has roughly 120,000 clones, about 93% of them found once; the top ten carry approximately 6.2%. The chain couples TRBV5-1 to TRBJ1-2, with D possibly being TRBD1 (5 bases). The source material was peripheral blood, sampled before pregnancy. This TCR came from a female donor with multiple sclerosis, enrolled in a pregnancy study. The CDR3 reads CASSTAPQGGGGYTF. The CDR3 DNA is TGCGCCAGCAGCACGGCACCCCAGGGAGGAGGTGGCTACACCTTC.